The present T cell receptor beta chain was sequenced within a study of shared clonotypes between healthy human individuals. Study-level background: Per donor, three plates held CD4 naive cells, three held CD4 memory, two held CD8 naive and one held CD8 memory.

Sequenced by immunoSEQ multiplex PCR; TCRdb stores in-frame clones only, minus some. Here the sample spans around 1.9 million clones, roughly 91% being singletons. CD45RO-negative, CCR7-positively selected cells formed the naive CD8 fraction, excluding terminally differentiated effector memory CD45RA+ cells. Worth noting for this clone: The target antigen is unknown.

Study-wide points: Clonotype sharing across a handful of donors was observed for 4% to 5.5% of naive CD4 clonotypes. A reduction in generation probabilities was seen for non-shared clonotypes relative to those shared by all four donors.

The V end lost 0 bases, the J end lost 0 bases, and 6 bases lay between the germline ends. CDR1 and CDR2 (germline): MDHEN, SYDVKM. The CDR3 consists of 15 residues. The source is a young man in good health. Some clones in this sample may be carry-over from other donors' samples. The gene calls are TRBV28 and TRBJ1-5; unclear D gene. The sequenced material came from naive CD8+ T cells from PBMCs. The CDR3 here is CASSLWGYSNQPQHF. The CDR3 coding sequence is TGTGCCAGCAGTTTATGGGGATATAGCAATCAGCCCCAGCATTTT. Drawing the rest from reference TRBV28 and TRBJ1-5, the complete variable domain is DVKVTQSSRYLVKRTGEKVFLECVQDMDHENMFWYRQDPGLGLRLIYFSYDVKMKEKGDIPEGYSVSREKKERFSLILESASTNQTSMYLCASSLWGYSNQPQHFGDGTRLSIL.